The rows below give T cell receptor beta chains drawn from one sample of a study of lymphopenia after photon versus proton radiotherapy. Clones were sequenced by immunoSEQ multiplex PCR, and TCRdb holds only the in-frame ones, with some missing. This sample has around 29,000 clones, with about 87% found just once. The sample in question was peripheral blood, obtained from a patient treated with proton-based radiotherapy. Receptor source: an older woman with cholangiocarcinoma. Some clones in this sample may be carry-over from other donors' samples. Both conserved end residues are part of each CDR3. The D gene is left open where the match is weak. Only some rows state a clone size, as once, few, many or a class for expanded clones.

>TRBJ1-2|TRBV29-1|NA|NA
CSVEDLPGYGYTF
TGCAGCGTTGAAGATCTTCCGGGGTATGGCTACACCTTC
>TRBJ2-1|TRBV27|NA|NA
CASKRDSHRDNEQFF
TGTGCCAGCAAACGCGACAGCCATCGAGACAATGAGCAGTTCTTC
>TRBJ2-3|TRBV19|NA|TRBD2
CASSIDARGWLAGGRTKSTDTQYF
TGTGCCAGTAGTATAGATGCAAGGGGTTGGCTAGCGGGGGGTAGAACGAAGAGCACAGATACGCAGTATTTT
>TRBJ2-1|TRBV5-1|NA|TRBD1
CASSSGTANNNEQFF
TGCGCCAGCAGCTCGGGGACAGCAAATAACAATGAGCAGTTCTTC
>TRBJ1-2|TRBV6-1|few|NA
CASSEPNYYYGYTF
TGTGCCAGCAGTGAACCTAATTACTACTATGGCTACACCTTC
>TRBJ2-3|TRBV6-5|NA|TRBD2
CASQYSGRTDTQYF
TGTGCCAGCCAGTATAGCGGGAGGACAGATACGCAGTATTTT
>TRBJ2-7|TRBV5-6|NA|NA
CASSPPGSGRSYEQYF
TGTGCCAGCAGCCCCCCAGGCAGCGGGCGATCCTACGAGCAGTACTTC
>TRBJ1-5|TRBV9|few|TRBD1
CASSSSGQHNQPQHF
TGTGCCAGCAGCTCCTCGGGACAGCACAATCAGCCCCAGCATTTT
>TRBJ1-1|TRBV27|once|NA
CASSLWGNTEAFF
TGTGCCAGCAGTTTATGGGGGAACACTGAAGCTTTCTTT
>TRBJ2-5|TRBV5-1|once|TRBD2
CASSLAGTSGGYGETQYF
TGCGCCAGCAGCTTGGCCGGGACTAGCGGGGGGTACGGGGAGACCCAGTACTTC
>TRBJ1-5|TRBV13|NA|NA
CASSAGRGNQPQHF
TGTGCCAGCAGCGCCGGCCGGGGCAATCAGCCCCAGCATTTT
>TRBJ1-2|TRBV5-1|few|NA
CASSLDGHIGYTF
TGCGCCAGCAGCTTGGACGGACACATTGGCTACACCTTC
>TRBJ2-7|TRBV14|NA|TRBD1
CASSQGSGGFYEQYF
TGTGCCAGCAGCCAAGGCTCAGGGGGCTTTTACGAGCAGTACTTC
>TRBJ2-7|TRBV11-1|once|TRBD2
CASSFLAGGQNEQYF
TGTGCCAGCAGCTTTCTAGCGGGGGGGCAGAACGAGCAGTACTTC
>TRBJ2-7|TRBV5-5|few|NA
CASAQVGLPYEQYF
TGTGCCAGCGCCCAGGTCGGGCTACCTTACGAGCAGTACTTC
>TRBJ1-1|TRBV11-2|few|TRBD1
CASSLAPGQGFEAFF
TGTGCCAGCAGCTTAGCCCCGGGACAGGGGTTTGAAGCTTTCTTT
>TRBJ2-7|TRBV20-1|few|NA
CSALDAYEQYF
TGCAGTGCCCTTGACGCCTACGAGCAGTACTTC
>TRBJ2-7|TRBV29-1|NA|NA
CSVGGGNYEQYF
TGCAGCGTAGGGGGGGGTAACTACGAGCAGTACTTC
>TRBJ2-1|TRBV5-1|NA|NA
CASSLESRNNEQFF
TGCGCCAGCAGCTTGGAGTCGCGGAACAATGAGCAGTTCTTC
>TRBJ1-5|TRBV30|NA|NA
CAWSVMGNQPQHF
TGTGCCTGGAGTGTAATGGGGAATCAGCCCCAGCATTTT
>TRBJ1-4|TRBV2|NA|TRBD1
CASATGVKEKLFF
TGTGCCAGCGCCACAGGGGTGAAGGAAAAACTGTTTTTT
>TRBJ2-3|TRBV7-2|NA|NA
CASSLARERADTQYF
TGTGCCAGCAGCTTAGCGCGAGAAAGGGCAGATACGCAGTATTTT
>TRBJ1-5|TRBV27|NA|NA
CASRSQGSGNQPQHF
TGTGCCAGCCGTTCGCAGGGATCGGGCAATCAGCCCCAGCATTTT
>TRBJ2-7|TRBV14|NA|NA
CASSQGTEEGYEQYF
TGTGCCAGCAGCCAGGGGACCGAAGAAGGCTACGAGCAGTACTTC
>TRBJ2-5|TRBV5-1|once|NA
CASSFGAEETQYF
TGCGCCAGCAGCTTTGGGGCGGAAGAGACCCAGTACTTC
>TRBJ2-1|TRBV6-6|NA|NA
CASRSGQSYNEQFF
TGTGCCAGCAGAAGCGGACAGTCCTACAATGAGCAGTTCTTC
>TRBJ2-4|TRBV5-4|NA|TRBD2
CASSLDGTSGRAWAKNIQYF
TGTGCCAGCAGCTTAGACGGGACTAGCGGGAGGGCCTGGGCCAAAAACATTCAGTACTTC
>TRBJ1-1|TRBV28|NA|NA
CASSPRLKAAEAFF
TGTGCCAGCAGTCCCCGACTCAAGGCGGCTGAAGCTTTCTTT
>TRBJ2-7|TRBV19|NA|TRBD1
CASTSRQGASEQYF
TGTGCCAGTACCTCGCGACAGGGGGCGAGCGAGCAGTACTTC
>TRBJ1-2|TRBV27|NA|NA
CASSLIGPLYGYTF
TGTGCCAGCAGTCTTATAGGACCTTTATACGGCTACACCTTC
>TRBJ2-5|TRBV10-1|NA|NA
CASSGQVRETQYF
TGCGCCAGCAGTGGACAGGTCCGGGAGACCCAGTACTTC
>TRBJ2-3|TRBV18|NA|NA
CASSPQENTQYF
TGTGCCAGCTCACCACAGGAGAATACGCAGTATTTT
>TRBJ1-2|TRBV2|NA|NA
CASFTGGAGYGYTF
TGTGCCAGCTTCACGGGGGGGGCTGGGTATGGCTACACCTTC
>TRBJ2-3|TRBV7-2|NA|TRBD2
CASSLAPSGVRDTQYF
TGTGCCAGCAGCTTAGCCCCTAGCGGGGTTAGAGATACGCAGTATTTT
>TRBJ2-5|TRBV4-2|NA|TRBD2
CASSRTSGGETQYF
TGTGCCAGCAGCCGGACTAGCGGGGGTGAGACCCAGTACTTC
>TRBJ2-2|TRBV5-1|once|NA
CASSTDPNTGELFF
TGCGCCAGCAGCACTGACCCAAACACCGGGGAGCTGTTTTTT
>TRBJ2-7|TRBV9|NA|TRBD2
CASSVEAGGPYEQYF
TGTGCCAGCAGCGTAGAGGCGGGAGGGCCTTACGAGCAGTACTTC
>TRBJ2-6|TRBV4-3|NA|NA
CASSLNALGANVLTF
TGCGCCAGCAGCTTGAACGCTTTGGGGGCCAACGTCCTGACTTTC
>TRBJ1-2|TRBV29-1|medium-sized|NA
CSVEGQGLYGYTF
TGCAGCGTTGAAGGGCAGGGGCTGTACGGCTACACCTTC
>TRBJ2-5|TRBV6-6|NA|NA
CASGQGGQETQYF
TGTGCCAGCGGGCAGGGTGGACAAGAGACCCAGTACTTC
>TRBJ2-1|TRBV19|NA|NA
CASSKDARGARINEQFF
TGTGCCAGTAGTAAAGACGCCCGGGGGGCCCGAATAAATGAGCAGTTCTTC
>TRBJ2-3|TRBV13|NA|NA
CASSRSGLGTDTQYF
TGTGCCAGCAGCCGAAGTGGCCTGGGTACAGATACGCAGTATTTT
>TRBJ1-1|TRBV7-2|once|NA
CASSFTPLNTEAFF
TGTGCCAGCAGCTTCACCCCCTTGAACACTGAAGCTTTCTTT
>TRBJ1-3|TRBV5-6|NA|NA
CASSFLQSVPSGNTIYF
TGTGCCAGCAGCTTTCTGCAGTCTGTCCCCTCTGGAAACACCATATATTTT
>TRBJ2-5|TRBV14|NA|TRBD2
CASRPSGGPFGTQYF
TGTGCCAGCAGACCTAGCGGAGGACCCTTTGGGACCCAGTACTTC
>TRBJ2-3|TRBV19|NA|NA
CASRSPGTLHTQYF
TGTGCCAGTAGAAGTCCCGGGACGCTTCATACGCAGTATTTT
>TRBJ2-3|TRBV6-5|NA|TRBD2
CATNSRGDSDTQYF
TGTGCCACCAACTCCCGGGGGGATTCAGATACGCAGTATTTT
>TRBJ2-5|TRBV27|NA|TRBD2
CASSPVTSGALGRYF
TGTGCCAGCAGCCCCGTGACTAGCGGAGCCCTAGGACGGTACTTC
>TRBJ2-7|TRBV4-2|few|TRBD1
CASSQGPGGYEQYF
TGTGCCAGCAGCCAAGGGCCAGGGGGCTACGAGCAGTACTTC
>TRBJ1-3|TRBV23-1|NA|NA
CASSLPGGDTIYF
TGCGCCAGCAGTCTCCCCGGAGGGGACACCATATATTTT
>TRBJ2-1|TRBV5-1|NA|TRBD2
CASSLVGGHNEQFF
TGCGCCAGCAGCTTAGTGGGAGGGCACAATGAGCAGTTCTTC
>TRBJ2-6|TRBV10-3|NA|TRBD2
CAISGISGGIDSGANVLTF
TGTGCCATCAGTGGAATTAGCGGGGGGATAGACTCTGGGGCCAACGTCCTGACTTTC
>TRBJ2-3|TRBV5-1|NA|TRBD2
CASSLERASGTDTQYF
TGCGCCAGCAGCTTGGAGCGGGCTAGCGGGACAGATACGCAGTATTTT
>TRBJ2-7|TRBV7-3|once|NA
CASSPRQGYGEQYF
TGTGCCAGCAGCCCCCGGCAGGGTTACGGCGAGCAGTACTTC
>TRBJ1-4|TRBV2|NA|NA
CASTKQGLVKLFF
TGTGCCAGCACGAAGCAGGGGCTGGTAAAACTGTTTTTT